The clone carrying this T cell receptor (beta chain) was found a few times. The antigen remains unidentified. One entry per CDR3 protein, called by TCRdb with MiXCR from the reads. The repertoire holds roughly 120,000 distinct CDR3 sequences, with around 28% as singletons. The entry originates in a study of T cell repertoires in cytomegalovirus infection. The material sequenced was CD8+ T cells from cultured PBMCs, taken from culture after CMV antigen stimulation. This TCR was recovered from a human donor in good health (CMV status not recorded). Some clones in this sample may be carry-over from other donors' samples.

CDR3 region: CASSAGPGDSVNQPQHF. In DNA form, the CDR3 reads TGTGCCAGCAGTGCTGGGCCAGGGGACAGCGTCAATCAGCCCCAGCATTTT. The chain uses TRBV12-3 or TRBV12-4 and TRBJ1-5, with 7 bases fitting TRBD1. V lost 5 bases to trimming and J lost 3 bases; unmatched junction nucleotides: 13. The CDR3 is 17 amino acids.